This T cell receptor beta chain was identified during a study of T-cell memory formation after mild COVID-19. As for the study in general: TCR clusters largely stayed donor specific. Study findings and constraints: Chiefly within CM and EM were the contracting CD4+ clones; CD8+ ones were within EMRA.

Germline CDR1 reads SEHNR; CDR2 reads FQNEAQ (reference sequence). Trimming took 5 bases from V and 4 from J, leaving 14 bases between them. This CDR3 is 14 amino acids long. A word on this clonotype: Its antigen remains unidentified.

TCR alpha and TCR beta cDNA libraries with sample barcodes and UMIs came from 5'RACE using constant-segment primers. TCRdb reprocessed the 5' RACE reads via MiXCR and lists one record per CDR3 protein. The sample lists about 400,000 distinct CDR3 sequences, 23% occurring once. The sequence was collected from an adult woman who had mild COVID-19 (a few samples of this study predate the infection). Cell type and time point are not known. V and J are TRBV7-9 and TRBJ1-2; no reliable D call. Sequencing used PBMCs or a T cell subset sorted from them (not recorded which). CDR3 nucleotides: TGTGCCAGCAGCCCTAGCGGGCGTATCTATGGCTACACCTTC. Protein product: CASSPSGRIYGYTF.